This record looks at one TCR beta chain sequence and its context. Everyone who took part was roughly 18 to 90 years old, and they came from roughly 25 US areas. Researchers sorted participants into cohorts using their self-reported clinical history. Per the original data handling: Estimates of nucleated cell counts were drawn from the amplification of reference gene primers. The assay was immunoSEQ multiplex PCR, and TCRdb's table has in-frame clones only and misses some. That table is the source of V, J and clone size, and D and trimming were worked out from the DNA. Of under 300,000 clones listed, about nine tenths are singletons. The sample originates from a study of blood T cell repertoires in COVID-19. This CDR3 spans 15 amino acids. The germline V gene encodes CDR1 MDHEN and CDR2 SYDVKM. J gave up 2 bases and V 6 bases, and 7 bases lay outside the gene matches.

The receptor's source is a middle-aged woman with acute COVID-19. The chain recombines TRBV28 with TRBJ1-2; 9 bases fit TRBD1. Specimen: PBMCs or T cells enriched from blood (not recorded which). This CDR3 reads CASRDSGTGNYGYTF. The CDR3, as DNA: TGTGCCAGCAGGGACTCCGGGACAGGGAACTATGGCTACACCTTC.